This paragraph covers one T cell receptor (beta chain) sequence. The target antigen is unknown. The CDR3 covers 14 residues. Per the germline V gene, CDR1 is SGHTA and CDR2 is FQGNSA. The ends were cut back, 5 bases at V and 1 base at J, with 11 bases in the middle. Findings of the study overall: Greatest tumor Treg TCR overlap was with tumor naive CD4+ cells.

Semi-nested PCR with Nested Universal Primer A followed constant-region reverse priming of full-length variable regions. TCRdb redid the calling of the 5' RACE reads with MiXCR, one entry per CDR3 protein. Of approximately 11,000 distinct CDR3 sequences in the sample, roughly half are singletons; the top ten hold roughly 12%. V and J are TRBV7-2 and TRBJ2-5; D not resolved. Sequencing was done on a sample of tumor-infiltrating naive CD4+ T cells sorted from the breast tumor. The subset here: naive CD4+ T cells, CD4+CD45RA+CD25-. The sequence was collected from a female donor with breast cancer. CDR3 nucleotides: TGTGCCAGCAGCCAGGACGGACGCCAAGAGACCCAGTACTTC. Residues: CASSQDGRQETQYF.